Listed here are 16 T cell receptor beta chains from one sample, sequenced in a study of cytomegalovirus exposure and HLA in healthy donors. The PCR employed 60 Vbeta primers together with 13 Jbeta primers. This table comes from immunoSEQ multiplex PCR, and its TCRdb copy is limited to in-frame clones, with some not included. The data show about 150,000 clones, about 9.1% seen once. Sample: PBMCs. Receptors were obtained from a woman aged 40 to 50 in good health and CMV-seropositive.

This clone was recorded a few times. The genes are TRBV21-1 and TRBJ1-2. TRBV21-1 is annotated as a pseudogene. This CDR3 spans 13 amino acids. DNA for the CDR3: TGTGCCAGCACAGCCCCAAACTATGAAGGCTACACCTTC. Its translation: CASTAPNYEGYTF.

The table lists this clone with a few counts. CDR3 residues: CASSSDRGFDTEAFF. As DNA, the CDR3 is TGCGCCAGCAGCTCGGACAGGGGCTTCGACACTGAAGCTTTCTTT. The V gene is TRBV5-1, the J gene TRBJ1-1; 9 bases align to TRBD1. Germline V gives CDR1 SGHRS, CDR2 YFSETQ. V shed 3 bases, J shed 3 bases, and the junction held 6 bases outside the gene matches. This CDR3 spans 15 amino acids.

This clone was seen a handful of times. The chain is built from TRBV13 and TRBJ2-3, with TRBD1 as a possible D gene (6 bases). This CDR3 is 14 amino acids long. V dropped 2 bases and J dropped 5 bases, with 11 bases sitting between them. Germline loops: CDR1 PRHDT, CDR2 FYEKMQ (reference sequence). The CDR3 sequence: CASSLIQGRDTQYF. CDR3 sequence (DNA): TGTGCCAGCAGCTTAATCCAGGGGAGAGATACGCAGTATTTT. The entire variable domain, with the rest obtained from reference TRBV13 and TRBJ2-3, is as follows: AAGVIQSPRHLIKEKRETATLKCYPIPRHDTVYWYQQGPGQDPQFLISFYEKMQSDKGSIPDRFSAQQFSDYHSELNMSSLELGDSALYFCASSLIQGRDTQYFGPGTRLTVL.

The V call is TRBV27, the J call TRBJ2-7; 8 bases align to TRBD1. The trim removed 2 bases at V and 8 bases at J, leaving 8 bases unmatched. CDR1 is MNHEY, CDR2 SMNVEV, per germline (reference sequence). The CDR3 extends over 14 amino acids. CDR3 sequence: CASSLMQGAVQQYF. CDR3 coding DNA: TGTGCCAGCAGTTTAATGCAGGGGGCAGTACAGCAGTACTTC.

This chain connects TRBV2 to TRBJ2-1, with TRBD2 matching over 7 bases. CDR3 length: 15 residues. The J segment lost 6 bases and the V segment lost 5 bases, leaving 10 bases of the junction unmatched. CDR1 and CDR2 from the germline V gene are SNHLY and FYNNEI. This chain's CDR3 is CASSKSGVMGNEQFF. DNA for the CDR3: TGTGCCAGCAGTAAAAGCGGGGTGATGGGCAATGAGCAGTTCTTC.

V usage is TRBV15 and J usage is TRBJ1-1; 9 bases match TRBD1. The CDR3 is 13 residues long. V gave up 3 bases and J gave up 11 bases; unmatched junction bases: 7. Looked up from germline, CDR1 is LNHNV and CDR2 is YYDKDF (reference sequence). The CDR3 DNA follows: TGTGCCACCAGCAGGGATACAGGGGGCATCGCTTTCTTT. It specifies CATSRDTGGIAFF.

This clone has only a few counts. V gene TRBV19 combines with J gene TRBJ1-2; D not resolved. The CDR3 is made up of 13 amino acids. Trimming stripped 5 bases from V and 5 bases from J, with 12 bases between. The germline V gene encodes CDR1 LNHDA and CDR2 SQIVND (reference sequence). This CDR3 is CASSLLGDYGYTF. The CDR3 coding sequence is TGTGCCAGTAGTCTCCTGGGCGATTATGGCTACACCTTC.

This chain joins TRBV10-1 and TRBJ1-3; maybe TRBD1 (6 bases). There are 15 residues in the CDR3. Per the germline V gene, CDR1 is WNHNN and CDR2 is SYGVQD (reference sequence). Trimming stripped 9 bases from V and 4 bases from J, with 19 bases between. This CDR3 reads CARIKGEVIGNTIYF. Here the CDR3 DNA reads TGCGCCAGAATAAAGGGGGAAGTGATAGGAAACACCATATATTTT.

The chain joins TRBV5-1 to TRBJ1-1, with D possibly being TRBD1 (5 bases). V was clipped by 4 bases and J by 1 base, with 23 bases between them. This CDR3 comprises 18 residues. The germline V gene encodes CDR1 SGHRS and CDR2 YFSETQ. DNA for the CDR3: TGCGCCAGCAGCGTTTACCCGGGACTCCAAAAACCGAACACTGAAGCTTTCTTT. Its translation is CASSVYPGLQKPNTEAFF.

This clone was recorded a few times. This chain links TRBV5-1 with TRBJ2-3; perhaps TRBD2 as D (5 bases). The CDR3 runs 13 residues. V shed 0 bases and J shed 4 bases, with 6 bases lying between them. Germline V gene lookup returns CDR1 SGHRS and CDR2 YFSETQ. CDR3 sequence reads: CASSLAGADTQYF. The DNA for the CDR3 is TGCGCCAGCAGCTTGGCCGGGGCAGATACGCAGTATTTT.

The table lists this clone with a few counts. The chain is built from TRBV5-4 and TRBJ2-2; TRBD1 aligns across 11 bases. The CDR3 has 16 amino acids. Germline values: CDR1 SGHNT, CDR2 YYREEE (reference sequence). V was pared by 4 bases and J by 1 base, with 3 bases of the junction left unmatched. CDR3 region: CASSPGTGGNTGELFF. The DNA for the CDR3 is TGTGCCAGCAGCCCGGGGACAGGGGGGAACACCGGGGAGCTGTTTTTT.

This clone was picked up a small number of times. The chain combines TRBV2 with TRBJ1-4; the match to TRBD1 covers 11 bases. Germline lookup yields CDR1 SNHLY and CDR2 FYNNEI. This CDR3 is 14 amino acids long. V was pared by 6 bases and J by 10 bases, with 7 bases of the junction left unmatched. The CDR3 loop is CASSSLGTGGKLFF. In nucleotides, the CDR3 is TGTGCCAGCAGCTCCCTAGGGACAGGGGGAAAACTGTTTTTT.

This clone was seen a handful of times. The chain joins TRBV2 to TRBJ2-2; tentatively, D is TRBD2 (6 bases). The V gene's germline CDR1 is SNHLY and CDR2 FYNNEI. Deletions cut 7 bases from V and 1 base from J, with 10 bases between. The CDR3 is 14 amino acids. CDR3 DNA: TGTGCCAGCACTCGGGACTGGAACACCGGGGAGCTGTTTTTT. Its translation: CASTRDWNTGELFF.

This clone was found a few times. The V and J genes are TRBV2 and TRBJ1-4; 7 bases are a match to TRBD1. V lost 5 bases to trimming and J lost 6 bases; unmatched junction nucleotides: 12. This CDR3 is 16 amino acids long. The germline V gene has CDR1 SNHLY and CDR2 FYNNEI. The CDR3 loop reads CASSYSGGTVHEKLFF. The CDR3 bases are TGTGCCAGCAGTTACTCGGGGGGGACAGTCCATGAAAAACTGTTTTTT.

J is TRBJ1-5 and V is TRBV2; TRBD1 matches 8 bases. CDR1 is SNHLY and CDR2 is FYNNEI in the germline V gene. V lost 6 bases, J lost 2 bases, and 3 bases stayed unmatched. The CDR3 runs to 14 residues. The CDR3 reads CASSMDRGNQPQHF. Written as DNA, the CDR3 is TGTGCCAGCAGCATGGACAGGGGCAATCAGCCCCAGCATTTT.

This clone occurred a few times. This chain joins TRBV18 and TRBJ1-4; D perhaps matches TRBD1 (5 bases). Germline V gives CDR1 KGHSH, CDR2 LQKENI. The length of the CDR3 is 13 residues. Trimming removed 2 bases from V and 8 bases from J, with 9 bases in between. The CDR3 sequence: CASSPGGREKLFF. The CDR3 nucleotides are TGTGCCAGCTCACCAGGGGGGAGAGAAAAACTGTTTTTT.